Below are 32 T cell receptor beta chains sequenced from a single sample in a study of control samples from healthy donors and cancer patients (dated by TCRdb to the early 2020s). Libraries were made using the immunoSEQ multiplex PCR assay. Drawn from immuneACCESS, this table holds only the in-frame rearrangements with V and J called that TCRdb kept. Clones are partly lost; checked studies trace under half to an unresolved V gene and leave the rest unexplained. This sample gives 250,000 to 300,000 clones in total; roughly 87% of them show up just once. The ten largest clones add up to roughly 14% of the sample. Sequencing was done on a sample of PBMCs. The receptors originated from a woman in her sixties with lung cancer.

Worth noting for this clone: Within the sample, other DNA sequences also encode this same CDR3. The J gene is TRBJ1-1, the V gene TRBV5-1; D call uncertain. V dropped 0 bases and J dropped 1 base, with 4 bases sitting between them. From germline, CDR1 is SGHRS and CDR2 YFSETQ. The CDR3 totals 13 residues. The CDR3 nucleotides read TGCGCCAGCAGCTTGGGTGAGAACACTGAAGCTTTCTTT. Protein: CASSLGENTEAFF.

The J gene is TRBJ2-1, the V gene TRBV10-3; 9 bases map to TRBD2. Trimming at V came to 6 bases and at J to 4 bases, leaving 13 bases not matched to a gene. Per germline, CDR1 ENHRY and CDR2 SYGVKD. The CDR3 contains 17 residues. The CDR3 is CAIRVKIAGAQYNEQFF. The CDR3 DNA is TGTGCCATCAGGGTGAAAATAGCGGGGGCCCAATACAATGAGCAGTTCTTC.

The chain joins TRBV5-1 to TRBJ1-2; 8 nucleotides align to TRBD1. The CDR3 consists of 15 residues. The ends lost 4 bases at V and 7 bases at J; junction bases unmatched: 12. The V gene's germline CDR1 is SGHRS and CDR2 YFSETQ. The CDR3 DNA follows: TGCGCCAGCAGCCCCGAATCGACAGGGGCGAGTGGCTACACCTTC. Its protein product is CASSPESTGASGYTF.

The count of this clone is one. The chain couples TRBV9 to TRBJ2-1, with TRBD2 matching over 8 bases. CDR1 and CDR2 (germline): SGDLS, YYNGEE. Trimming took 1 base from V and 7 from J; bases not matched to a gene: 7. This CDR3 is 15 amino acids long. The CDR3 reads CASSVQAGARNEQFF. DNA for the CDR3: TGTGCCAGCAGCGTACAAGCGGGAGCTCGAAATGAGCAGTTCTTC.

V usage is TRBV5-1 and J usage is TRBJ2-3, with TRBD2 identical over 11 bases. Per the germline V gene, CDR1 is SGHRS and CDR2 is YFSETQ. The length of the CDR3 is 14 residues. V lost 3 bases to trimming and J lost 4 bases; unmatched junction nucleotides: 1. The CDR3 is CASSSGLAADTQYF. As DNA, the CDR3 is TGCGCCAGCAGCTCGGGACTAGCGGCAGATACGCAGTATTTT.

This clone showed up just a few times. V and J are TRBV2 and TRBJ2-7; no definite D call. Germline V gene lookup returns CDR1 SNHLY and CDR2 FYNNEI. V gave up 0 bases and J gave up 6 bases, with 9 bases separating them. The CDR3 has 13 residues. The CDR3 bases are TGTGCCAGCAGTGAAGCGCGAGTGGCCGAGCAGTACTTC. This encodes CASSEARVAEQYF.

The CDR3: CAWSPSGATDTQYF. CDR3 DNA sequence: TGTGCCTGGAGTCCTTCCGGGGCCACAGATACGCAGTATTTT. V is TRBV30 and J is TRBJ2-3; possibly TRBD1 or TRBD2 for D (5 bases each). Per germline, CDR1 GTSNPN and CDR2 SVGIG (reference sequence). The V and J ends lost 2 bases and 2 bases respectively, with 11 bases between them. The CDR3 has 14 residues.

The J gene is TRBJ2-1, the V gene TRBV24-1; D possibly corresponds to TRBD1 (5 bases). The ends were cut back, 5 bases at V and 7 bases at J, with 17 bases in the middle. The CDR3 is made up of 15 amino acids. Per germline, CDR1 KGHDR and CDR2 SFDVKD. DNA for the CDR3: TGTGCCACCAGTGGGGTAGGGGATGAAGGGAATGAGCAGTTCTTC. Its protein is CATSGVGDEGNEQFF.

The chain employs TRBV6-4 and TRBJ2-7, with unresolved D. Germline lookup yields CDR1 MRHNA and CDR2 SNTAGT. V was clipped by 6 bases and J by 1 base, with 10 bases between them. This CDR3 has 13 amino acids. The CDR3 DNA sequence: TGTGCCAGCAGCGTCGACCGATCCTACGAGCAGTACTTC. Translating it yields CASSVDRSYEQYF.

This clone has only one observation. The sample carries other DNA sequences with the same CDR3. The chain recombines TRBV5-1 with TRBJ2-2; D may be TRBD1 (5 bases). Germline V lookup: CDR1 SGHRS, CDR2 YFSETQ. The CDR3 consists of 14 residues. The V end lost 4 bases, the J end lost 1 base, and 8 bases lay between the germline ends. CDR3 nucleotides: TGCGCCAGCAGCCCCGGACAGAACACCGGGGAGCTGTTTTTT. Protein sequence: CASSPGQNTGELFF.

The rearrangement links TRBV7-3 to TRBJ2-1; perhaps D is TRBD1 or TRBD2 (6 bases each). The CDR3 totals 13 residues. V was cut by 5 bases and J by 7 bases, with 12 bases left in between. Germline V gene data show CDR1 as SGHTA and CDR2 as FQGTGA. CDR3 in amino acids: CASSRGLKNEQFF. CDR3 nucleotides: TGTGCCAGCAGCCGGGGGCTGAAGAATGAGCAGTTCTTC.

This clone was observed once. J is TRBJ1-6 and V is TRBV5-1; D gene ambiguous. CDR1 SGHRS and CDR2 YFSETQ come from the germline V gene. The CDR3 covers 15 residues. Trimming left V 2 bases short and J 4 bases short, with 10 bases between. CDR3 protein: CASSLEGPYNSPLHF. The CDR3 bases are TGCGCCAGCAGCTTAGAGGGCCCGTATAATTCACCCCTCCACTTT.

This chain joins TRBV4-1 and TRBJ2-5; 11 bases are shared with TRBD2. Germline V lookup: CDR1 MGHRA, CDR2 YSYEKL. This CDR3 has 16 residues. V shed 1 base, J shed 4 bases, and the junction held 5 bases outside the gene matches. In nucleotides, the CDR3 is TGCGCCAGCAGCCAAGTCGTAGCGGGGGGGCGAGAGACCCAGTACTTC. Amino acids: CASSQVVAGGRETQYF.

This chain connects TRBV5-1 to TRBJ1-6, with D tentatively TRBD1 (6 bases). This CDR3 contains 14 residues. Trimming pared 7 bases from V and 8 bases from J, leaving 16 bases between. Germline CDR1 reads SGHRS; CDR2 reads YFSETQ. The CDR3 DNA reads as TGCGCCAGCCGCTCCATGGGGGGCGATTCACCCCTCCACTTT. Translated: CASRSMGGDSPLHF.

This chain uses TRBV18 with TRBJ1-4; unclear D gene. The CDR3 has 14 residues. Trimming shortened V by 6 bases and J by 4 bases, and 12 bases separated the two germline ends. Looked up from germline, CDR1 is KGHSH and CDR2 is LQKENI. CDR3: CASSPARNNEKLFF. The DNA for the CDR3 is TGTGCCAGCTCCCCGGCCCGGAATAATGAAAAACTGTTTTTT.

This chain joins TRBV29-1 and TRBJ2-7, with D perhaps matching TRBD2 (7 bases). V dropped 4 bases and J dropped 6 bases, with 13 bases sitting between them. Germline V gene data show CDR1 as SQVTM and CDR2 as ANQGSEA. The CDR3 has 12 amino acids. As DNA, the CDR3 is TGCAGCGTTGTGGGGGGGCTCAGCGAGCAGTACTTC. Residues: CSVVGGLSEQYF.

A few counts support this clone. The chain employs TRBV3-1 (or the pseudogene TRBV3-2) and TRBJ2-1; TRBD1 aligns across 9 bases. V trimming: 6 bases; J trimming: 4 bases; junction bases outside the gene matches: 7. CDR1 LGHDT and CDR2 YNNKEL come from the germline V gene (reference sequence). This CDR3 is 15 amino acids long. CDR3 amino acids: CASRLQGAYYNEQFF. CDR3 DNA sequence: TGTGCCAGCAGGTTACAGGGGGCCTATTACAATGAGCAGTTCTTC.

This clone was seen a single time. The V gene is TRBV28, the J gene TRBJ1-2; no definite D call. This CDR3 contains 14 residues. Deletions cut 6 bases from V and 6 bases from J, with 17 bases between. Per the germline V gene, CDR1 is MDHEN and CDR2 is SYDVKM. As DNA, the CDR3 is TGTGCCAGCAGGCTACCTACGGGTGTGAATGGCTACACCTTC. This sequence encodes CASRLPTGVNGYTF.

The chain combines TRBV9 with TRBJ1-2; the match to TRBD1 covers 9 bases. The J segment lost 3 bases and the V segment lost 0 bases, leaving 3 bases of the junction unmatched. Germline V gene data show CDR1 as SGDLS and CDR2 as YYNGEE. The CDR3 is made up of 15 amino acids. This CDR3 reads CASSVDGTGYYGYTF. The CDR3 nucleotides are TGTGCCAGCAGCGTAGATGGGACAGGGTACTATGGCTACACCTTC.

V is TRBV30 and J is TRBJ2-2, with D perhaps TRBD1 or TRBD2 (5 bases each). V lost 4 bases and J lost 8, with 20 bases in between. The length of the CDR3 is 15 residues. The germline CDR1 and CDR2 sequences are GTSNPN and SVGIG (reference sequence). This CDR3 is CAWKLSDWGGGELFF. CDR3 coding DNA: TGTGCCTGGAAATTAAGTGATTGGGGCGGGGGGGAGCTGTTTTTT.

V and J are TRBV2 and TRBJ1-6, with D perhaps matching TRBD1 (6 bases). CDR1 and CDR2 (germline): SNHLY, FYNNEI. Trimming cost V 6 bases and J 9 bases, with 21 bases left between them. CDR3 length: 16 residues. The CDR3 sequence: CASRATGTRGGSPLHF. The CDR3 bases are TGTGCCAGCAGAGCTACCGGGACCAGGGGCGGTTCACCCCTCCACTTT.

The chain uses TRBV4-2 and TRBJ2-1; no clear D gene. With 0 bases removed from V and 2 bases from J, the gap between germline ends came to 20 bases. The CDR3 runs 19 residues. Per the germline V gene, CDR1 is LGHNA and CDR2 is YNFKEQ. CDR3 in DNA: TGTGCCAGCAGCCAAGATCAATCACGTGGGTTAGGAACCTACAATGAGCAGTTCTTC. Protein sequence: CASSQDQSRGLGTYNEQFF.

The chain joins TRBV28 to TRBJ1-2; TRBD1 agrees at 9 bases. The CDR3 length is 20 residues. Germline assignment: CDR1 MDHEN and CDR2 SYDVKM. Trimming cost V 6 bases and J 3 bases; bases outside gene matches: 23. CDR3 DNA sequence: TGTGCCAGCAGCTCCAATCCCGGGACAGGGTATCCGTTGGCGGACTATGGCTACACCTTC. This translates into CASSSNPGTGYPLADYGYTF.

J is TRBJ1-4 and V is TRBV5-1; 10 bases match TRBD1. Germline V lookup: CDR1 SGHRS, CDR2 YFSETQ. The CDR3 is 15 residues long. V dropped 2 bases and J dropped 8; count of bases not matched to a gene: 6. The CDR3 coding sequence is TGCGCCAGCAGCTTTTCGCCGGGACAGGGGGAAAAACTGTTTTTT. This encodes CASSFSPGQGEKLFF.

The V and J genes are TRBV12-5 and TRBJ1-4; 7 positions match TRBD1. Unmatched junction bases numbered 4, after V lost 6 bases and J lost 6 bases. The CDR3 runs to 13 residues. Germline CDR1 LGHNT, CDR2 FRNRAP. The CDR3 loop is CASGRDSDEKLFF. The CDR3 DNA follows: TGTGCTAGTGGGCGGGACAGCGATGAAAAACTGTTTTTT.

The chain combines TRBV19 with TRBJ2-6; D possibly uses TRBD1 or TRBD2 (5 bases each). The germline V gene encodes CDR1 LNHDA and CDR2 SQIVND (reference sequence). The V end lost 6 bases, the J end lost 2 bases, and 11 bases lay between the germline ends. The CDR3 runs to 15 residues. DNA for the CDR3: TGTGCCAGTAGGCCTGGGACGGCTGGGGCCAACGTCCTGACTTTC. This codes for CASRPGTAGANVLTF.

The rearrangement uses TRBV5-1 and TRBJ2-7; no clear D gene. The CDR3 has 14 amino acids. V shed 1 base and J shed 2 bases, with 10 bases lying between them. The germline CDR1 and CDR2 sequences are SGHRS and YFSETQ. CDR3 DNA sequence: TGCGCCAGCAGCTTGTCGGTGGGGACCTACGAGCAGTACTTC. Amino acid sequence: CASSLSVGTYEQYF.

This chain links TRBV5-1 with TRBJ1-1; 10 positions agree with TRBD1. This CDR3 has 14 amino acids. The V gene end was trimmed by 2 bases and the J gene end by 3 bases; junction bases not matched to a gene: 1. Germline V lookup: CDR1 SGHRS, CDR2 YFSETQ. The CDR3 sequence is CASSLGTGDTEAFF. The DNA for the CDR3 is TGCGCCAGCAGCTTAGGGACAGGGGACACTGAAGCTTTCTTT.

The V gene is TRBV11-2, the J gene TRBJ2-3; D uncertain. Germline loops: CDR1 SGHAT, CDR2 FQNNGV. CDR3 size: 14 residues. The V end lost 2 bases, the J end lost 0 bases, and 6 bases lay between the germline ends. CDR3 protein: CASSLRVSTDTQYF. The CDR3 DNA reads TGTGCCAGCAGCTTACGGGTTAGCACAGATACGCAGTATTTT.

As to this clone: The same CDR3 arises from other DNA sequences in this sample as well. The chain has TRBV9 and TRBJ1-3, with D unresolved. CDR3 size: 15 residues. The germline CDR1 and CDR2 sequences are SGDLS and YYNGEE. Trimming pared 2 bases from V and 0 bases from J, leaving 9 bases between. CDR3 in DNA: TGTGCCAGCAGCGTGGAACCGATCTCTGGAAACACCATATATTTT. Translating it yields CASSVEPISGNTIYF.

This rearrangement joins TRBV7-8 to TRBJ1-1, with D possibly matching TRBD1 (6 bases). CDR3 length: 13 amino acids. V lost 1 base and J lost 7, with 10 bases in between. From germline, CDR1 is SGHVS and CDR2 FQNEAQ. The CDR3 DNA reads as TGTGCCAGCAGCTTAGGAGGGGACATTGAAGCTTTCTTT. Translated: CASSLGGDIEAFF.

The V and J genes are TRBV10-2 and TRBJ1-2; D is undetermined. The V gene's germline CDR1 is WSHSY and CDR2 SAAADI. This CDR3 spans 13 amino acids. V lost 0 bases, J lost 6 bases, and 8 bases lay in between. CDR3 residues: CASSESSGHGYTF. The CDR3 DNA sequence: TGCGCCAGCAGTGAGTCGTCAGGTCATGGCTACACCTTC.